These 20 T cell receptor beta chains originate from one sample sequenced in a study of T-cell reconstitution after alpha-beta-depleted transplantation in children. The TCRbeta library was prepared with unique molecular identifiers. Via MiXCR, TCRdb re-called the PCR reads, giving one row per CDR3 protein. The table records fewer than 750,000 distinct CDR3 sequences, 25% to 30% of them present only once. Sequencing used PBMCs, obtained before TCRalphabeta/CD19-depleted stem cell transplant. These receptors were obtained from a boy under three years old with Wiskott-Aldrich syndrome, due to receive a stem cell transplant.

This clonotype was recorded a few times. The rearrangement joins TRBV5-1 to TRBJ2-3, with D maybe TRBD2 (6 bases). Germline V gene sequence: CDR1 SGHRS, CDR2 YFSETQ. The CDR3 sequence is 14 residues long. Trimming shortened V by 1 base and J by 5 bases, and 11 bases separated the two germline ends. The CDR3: CASSLLEGGDTQYF. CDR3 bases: TGCGCCAGCAGCTTGTTGGAGGGTGGAGATACGCAGTATTTT. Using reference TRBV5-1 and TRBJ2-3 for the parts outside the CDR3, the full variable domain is KAGVTQTPRYLIKTRGQQVTLSCSPISGHRSVSWYQQTPGQGLQFLFEYFSETQRNKGNFPGRFSGRQFSNSRSEMNVSTLELGDSALYLCASSLLEGGDTQYFGPGTRLTVL.

CDR3 protein: CASSLPGRRETQYF. CDR3 in DNA: TGTGCCAGCAGCCTCCCAGGGCGCCGGGAGACCCAGTACTTC. V is TRBV5-5 and J is TRBJ2-5; D is perhaps TRBD1 (5 bases). Germline CDR1 SGHKS, CDR2 YYEKEE (reference sequence). The ends were cut back, 4 bases at V and 5 bases at J, with 15 bases in the middle. The CDR3 has 14 amino acids.

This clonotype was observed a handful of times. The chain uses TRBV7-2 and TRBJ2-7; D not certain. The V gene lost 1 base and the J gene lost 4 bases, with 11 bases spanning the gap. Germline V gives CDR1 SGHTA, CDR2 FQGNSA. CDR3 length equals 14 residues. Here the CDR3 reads CASSLGANLYEQYF. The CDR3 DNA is TGTGCCAGCAGCTTAGGGGCAAACCTTTACGAGCAGTACTTC.

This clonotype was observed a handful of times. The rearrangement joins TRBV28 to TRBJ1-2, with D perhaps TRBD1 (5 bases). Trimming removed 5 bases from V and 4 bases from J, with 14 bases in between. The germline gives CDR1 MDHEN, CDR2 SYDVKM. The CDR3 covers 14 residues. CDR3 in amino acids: CASSRGADLYGYTF. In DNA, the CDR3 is TGTGCCAGCAGTCGAGGGGCGGACCTCTATGGCTACACCTTC.

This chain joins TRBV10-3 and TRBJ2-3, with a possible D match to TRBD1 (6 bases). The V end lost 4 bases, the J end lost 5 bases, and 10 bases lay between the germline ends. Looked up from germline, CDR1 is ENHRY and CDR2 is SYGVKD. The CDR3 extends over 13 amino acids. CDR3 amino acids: CAISGVGGDTQYF. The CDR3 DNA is TGTGCCATCAGTGGCGTAGGGGGAGATACGCAGTATTTT.

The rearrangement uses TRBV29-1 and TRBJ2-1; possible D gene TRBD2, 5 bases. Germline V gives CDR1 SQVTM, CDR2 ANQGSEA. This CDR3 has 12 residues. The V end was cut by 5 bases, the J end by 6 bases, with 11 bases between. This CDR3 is CSVQSGSNEQFF. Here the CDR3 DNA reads TGCAGCGTTCAAAGCGGAAGCAATGAGCAGTTCTTC.

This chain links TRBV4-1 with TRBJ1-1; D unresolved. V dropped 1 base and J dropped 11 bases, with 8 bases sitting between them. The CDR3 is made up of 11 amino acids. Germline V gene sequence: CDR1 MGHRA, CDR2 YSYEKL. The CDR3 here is CASSQGGLAFF. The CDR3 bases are TGCGCCAGCAGCCAAGGAGGGTTGGCTTTCTTT.

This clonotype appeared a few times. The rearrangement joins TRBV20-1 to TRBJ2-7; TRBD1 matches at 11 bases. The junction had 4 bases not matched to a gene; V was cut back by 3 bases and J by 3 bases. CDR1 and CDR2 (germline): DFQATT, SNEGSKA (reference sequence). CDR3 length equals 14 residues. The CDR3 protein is CSARRGQGVYEQYF. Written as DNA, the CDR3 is TGCAGTGCTAGGAGGGGACAGGGGGTCTACGAGCAGTACTTC.

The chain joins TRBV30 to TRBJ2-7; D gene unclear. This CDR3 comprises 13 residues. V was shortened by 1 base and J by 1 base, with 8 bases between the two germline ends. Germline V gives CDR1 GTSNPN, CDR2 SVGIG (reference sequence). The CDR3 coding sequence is TGTGCCTGGAGTGGGGTAGGGTCCTACGAGCAGTACTTC. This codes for CAWSGVGSYEQYF. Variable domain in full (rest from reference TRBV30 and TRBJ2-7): SQTIHQWPATLVQPVGSPLSLECTVEGTSNPNLYWYRQAAGRGLQLLFYSVGIGQISSEVPQNLSASRPQDRQFILSSKKLLLSDSGFYLCAWSGVGSYEQYFGPGTRLTVT.

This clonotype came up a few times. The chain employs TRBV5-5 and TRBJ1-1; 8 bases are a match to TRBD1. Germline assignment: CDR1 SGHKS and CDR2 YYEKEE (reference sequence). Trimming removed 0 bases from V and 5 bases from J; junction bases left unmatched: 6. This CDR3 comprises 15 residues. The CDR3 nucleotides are TGTGCCAGCAGCTTGGCTGCAGGGGGCGCGACTGAAGCTTTCTTT. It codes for CASSLAAGGATEAFF.

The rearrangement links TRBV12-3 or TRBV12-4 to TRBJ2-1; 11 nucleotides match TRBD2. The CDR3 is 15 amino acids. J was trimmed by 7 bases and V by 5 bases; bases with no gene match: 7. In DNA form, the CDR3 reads TGTGCCAGCAGTACTAGCGGGAGAGGGGAGAATGAGCAGTTCTTC. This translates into CASSTSGRGENEQFF.

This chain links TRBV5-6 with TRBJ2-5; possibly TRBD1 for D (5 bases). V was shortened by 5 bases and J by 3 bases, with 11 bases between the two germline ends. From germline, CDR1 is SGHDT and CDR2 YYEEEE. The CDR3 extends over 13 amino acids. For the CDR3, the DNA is TGTGCCAGCAGGCTGGTGGACAAAGAGACCCAGTACTTC. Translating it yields CASRLVDKETQYF.

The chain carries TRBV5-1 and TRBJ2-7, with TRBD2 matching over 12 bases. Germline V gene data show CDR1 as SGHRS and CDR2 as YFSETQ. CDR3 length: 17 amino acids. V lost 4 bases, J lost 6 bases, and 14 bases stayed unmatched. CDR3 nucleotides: TGCGCCAGCAGCCCTGGACTAGCGGGGATATTTCAAGGCGAGCAGTACTTC. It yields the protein CASSPGLAGIFQGEQYF.

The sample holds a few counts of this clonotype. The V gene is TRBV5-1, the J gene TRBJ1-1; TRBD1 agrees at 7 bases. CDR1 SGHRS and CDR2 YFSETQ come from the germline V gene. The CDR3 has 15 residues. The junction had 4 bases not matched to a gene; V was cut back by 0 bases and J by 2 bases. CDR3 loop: CASSLVSGGNTEAFF. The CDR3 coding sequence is TGCGCCAGCAGCTTGGTGTCAGGGGGAAACACTGAAGCTTTCTTT.

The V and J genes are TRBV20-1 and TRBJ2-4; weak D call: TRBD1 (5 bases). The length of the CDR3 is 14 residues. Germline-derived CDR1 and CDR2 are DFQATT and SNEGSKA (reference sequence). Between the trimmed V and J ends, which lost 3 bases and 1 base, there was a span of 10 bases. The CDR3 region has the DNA TGCAGTGCTAGCTCTGGGGCGGCCAAAAACATTCAGTACTTC. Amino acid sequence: CSASSGAAKNIQYF.

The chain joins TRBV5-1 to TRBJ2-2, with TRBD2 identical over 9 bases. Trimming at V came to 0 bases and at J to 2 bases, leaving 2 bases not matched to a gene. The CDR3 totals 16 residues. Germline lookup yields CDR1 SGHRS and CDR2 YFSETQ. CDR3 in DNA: TGCGCCAGCAGCTTGGGGGGACTAGCAAACACCGGGGAGCTGTTTTTT. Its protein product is CASSLGGLANTGELFF.

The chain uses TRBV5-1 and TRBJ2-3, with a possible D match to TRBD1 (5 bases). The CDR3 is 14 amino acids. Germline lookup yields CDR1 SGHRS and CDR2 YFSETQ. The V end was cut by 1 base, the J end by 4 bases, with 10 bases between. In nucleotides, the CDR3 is TGCGCCAGCAGCTTGAGTCAGGGTGCAGATACGCAGTATTTT. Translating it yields CASSLSQGADTQYF.

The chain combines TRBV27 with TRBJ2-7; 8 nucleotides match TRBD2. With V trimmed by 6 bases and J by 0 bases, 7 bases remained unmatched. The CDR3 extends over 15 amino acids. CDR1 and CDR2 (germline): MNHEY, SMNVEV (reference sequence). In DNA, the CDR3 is TGTGCCAGCAGCACCTTGACTAGCGCCTCCTACGAGCAGTACTTC. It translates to CASSTLTSASYEQYF.

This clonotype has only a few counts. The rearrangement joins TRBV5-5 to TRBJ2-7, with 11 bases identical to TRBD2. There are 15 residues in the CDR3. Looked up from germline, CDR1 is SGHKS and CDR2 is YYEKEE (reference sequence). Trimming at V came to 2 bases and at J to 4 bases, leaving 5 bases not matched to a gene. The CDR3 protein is CASSLRLAGQYEQYF. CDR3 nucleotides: TGTGCCAGCAGCTTAAGACTAGCGGGACAATACGAGCAGTACTTC.

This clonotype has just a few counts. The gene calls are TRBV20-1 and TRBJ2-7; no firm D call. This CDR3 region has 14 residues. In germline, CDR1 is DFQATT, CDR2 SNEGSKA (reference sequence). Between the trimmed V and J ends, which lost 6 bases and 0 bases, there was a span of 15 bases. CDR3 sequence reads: CSALLPRNSYEQYF. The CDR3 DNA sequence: TGCAGTGCCCTGCTCCCACGGAACTCCTACGAGCAGTACTTC.